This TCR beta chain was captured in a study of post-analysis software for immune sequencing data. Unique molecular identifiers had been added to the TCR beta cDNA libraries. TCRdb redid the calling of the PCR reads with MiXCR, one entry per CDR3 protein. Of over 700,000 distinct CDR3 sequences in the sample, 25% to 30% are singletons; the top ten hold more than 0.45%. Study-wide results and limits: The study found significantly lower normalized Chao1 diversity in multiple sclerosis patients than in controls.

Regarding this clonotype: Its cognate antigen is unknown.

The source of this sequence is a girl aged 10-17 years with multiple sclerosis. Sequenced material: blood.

CDR3 loop: CASSSGTYTDTQYF. CDR3 sequence (DNA): TGTGCCAGCAGCTCCGGGACTTACACAGATACGCAGTATTTT. This sequence joins TRBV7-2 and TRBJ2-3; TRBD2 is a possible D gene (6 bases). From germline, CDR1 is SGHTA and CDR2 FQGNSA. The CDR3 is made up of 14 amino acids. Trimming cost V 4 bases and J 2 bases, with 10 bases left between them. Drawing the rest from reference TRBV7-2 and TRBJ2-3, the complete variable domain is GAGVSQSPSNKVTEKGKDVELRCDPISGHTALYWYRQSLGQGLEFLIYFQGNSAPDKSGLPSDRFSAERTGGSVSTLTIQRTQQEDSAVYLCASSSGTYTDTQYFGPGTRLTVL.